This is a list of T cell receptor beta chains from one sample in a study of cytomegalovirus exposure and HLA in healthy donors. Profiled with immunoSEQ multiplex PCR; TCRdb holds only in-frame clones, not every one. Counted here are about 150,000 clones, more than 60% occurring once; the ten biggest clones make up 4%. The sample taken for sequencing was PBMCs. These TCRs come from a woman in her thirties or forties in good health and CMV-seronegative. The CDR3 runs from the conserved cysteine through the conserved F or W. A D gene is named only where the DNA matches it firmly. Not every row has a clone size; where given, it reads once, few, many or a size class.

V gene	D gene	J gene	clone size	CDR3 DNA	CDR3 protein
TRBV5-1	TRBD1	TRBJ2-3	-	TGCGCCAGCAGCTTGATGCTGGGACAGAACACAGATACGCAGTATTTT	CASSLMLGQNTDTQYF
TRBV5-6	TRBD1	TRBJ1-2	once	TGTGCCAGCAGCTTGGCCGGGAGACAGGGGCATCGTGGCTACACCTTC	CASSLAGRQGHRGYTF
TRBV6-5	-	TRBJ1-5	-	TGTGCCAGCAGCCCTAACTATGGCCCCCAGCATTTT	CASSPNYGPQHF
TRBV2	TRBD1	TRBJ2-1	few	TGTGCCAGGCGATCAGGGGGTGCAGGCAATGAGCAGTTCTTC	CARRSGGAGNEQFF
TRBV19	-	TRBJ1-2	-	TGTGCCAGTAGTCCGTCAGGGAGGATGAGTGGCTACACCTTC	CASSPSGRMSGYTF
TRBV2	TRBD2	TRBJ2-3	-	TGTGCCAGCAGCGAACCGGGGACTACCACAGATACGCAGTATTTT	CASSEPGTTTDTQYF
TRBV28	-	TRBJ2-1	-	TGTGCCAGCAGTTTATGGGCAGTGACCTACAATGAGCAGTTCTTC	CASSLWAVTYNEQFF
TRBV5-1	-	TRBJ2-5	once	TGCGCCAGCAGCTTTCAGGTGGGCCAAGAGACCCAGTACTTC	CASSFQVGQETQYF
TRBV6-6	-	TRBJ1-2	-	TGTGCCAGCAGCCTCTCGTCGGGTATACATGGCTACACCTTC	CASSLSSGIHGYTF
TRBV5-1	-	TRBJ2-5	once	TGCGCCAGCAGCTTGACAGGGCCTGGCAGGGAGACCCAGTACTTC	CASSLTGPGRETQYF
TRBV13	-	TRBJ2-7	-	TGTGCCAGCAGCTCAATCCCCCACGAGGGCCCCTCCTACGAGCAGTACTTC	CASSSIPHEGPSYEQYF
TRBV2	TRBD1	TRBJ1-2	once	TGTGCCAGCAGTGACAGGGGGTACTATGGCTACACCTTC	CASSDRGYYGYTF
TRBV19	-	TRBJ1-4	-	TGTGCCAGTGCGCGGATCGTGGGTGAAAAACTGTTTTTT	CASARIVGEKLFF
TRBV19	-	TRBJ1-1	-	TGTGCCAGTAGTGAAAGCCGGGTCAGTAACACTGAAGCTTTCTTT	CASSESRVSNTEAFF
TRBV5-1	TRBD1	TRBJ1-1	-	TGCGCCAGCAGCTTGGAGGACAGGGGGACTGAAGCTTTCTTT	CASSLEDRGTEAFF
TRBV5-6	TRBD2	TRBJ2-5	-	TGTGCCAGCAGCTGGATTTCTAGCGGCCAAGAGACCCAGTACTTC	CASSWISSGQETQYF
TRBV11-3	-	TRBJ2-1	-	TGTGCCAGCAGCTCCCATGGAGGCGCAGACGTATTCCGCAATGAGCAGTTCTTC	CASSSHGGADVFRNEQFF
TRBV10-2	-	TRBJ2-2	few	TGCGCCAGCAGTGAAACACTATACACCGGGGAGCTGTTTTTT	CASSETLYTGELFF
TRBV6-1	TRBD1	TRBJ2-7	-	TGTGCCAGCTGCGAAACAGGGGGACACAACTACGAGCAGTACTTC	CASCETGGHNYEQYF
TRBV10-2	-	TRBJ2-7	once	TGCGCCAGCAGTGGAAGGGGAAAGGGAAACGAGCAGTACTTC	CASSGRGKGNEQYF
TRBV6-5	TRBD1	TRBJ1-2	-	TGTGCCAGCAGCCGGACAGGGGGCGATGGCTACACCTTC	CASSRTGGDGYTF
TRBV18	TRBD1	TRBJ1-2	-	TGTGCCAGCTCACCCACAGGGGGCTTGGACTATGGCTACACCTTC	CASSPTGGLDYGYTF
TRBV5-1	TRBD1	TRBJ1-1	-	TGCGCCAGCAGCCCGACAGGGGGCTACACTGAAGCTTTCTTT	CASSPTGGYTEAFF
TRBV28	TRBD2	TRBJ2-3	once	TGTGCCAGCAAAGCCCTAGCGGGCACAGATACGCAGTATTTT	CASKALAGTDTQYF
TRBV6-5	TRBD2	TRBJ2-5	-	TGTGCCAGCAGCAGACTAGCGGGCGTGCAAGAGACCCAGTACTTC	CASSRLAGVQETQYF
TRBV28	TRBD1	TRBJ1-5	-	TGTGCCAGCAGTTCCGGGACAGGGGGCGGTCAGCCCCAGCATTTT	CASSSGTGGGQPQHF
TRBV5-1	TRBD1	TRBJ2-7	-	TGCGCCAGCAGCTCAGAAAAGGACAGGGAGTACGAGCAGTACTTC	CASSSEKDREYEQYF
TRBV28	-	TRBJ1-4	-	TGTGCCAGCAGTTTATCCAGGGAAAAACTGTTTTTT	CASSLSREKLFF
TRBV5-1	TRBD2	TRBJ2-3	-	TGCGCCAGCAGCTCCAATCTAGCGGGAGGAGCAGATACGCAGTATTTT	CASSSNLAGGADTQYF
TRBV28	TRBD2	TRBJ2-5	-	TGTGCCAGCAGTTTGTCGGGGGGGGGCCTGGAGACCCAGTACTTC	CASSLSGGGLETQYF
TRBV4-2	-	TRBJ2-3	-	TGTGCCAGCAGCCAAGTTCAGGGTACGCAGTATTTT	CASSQVQGTQYF
TRBV4-1	-	TRBJ1-5	few	TGCGCCAGCAGCCATACCTACCCGCGGGGAGGTAGCAATCAGCCCCAGCATTTT	CASSHTYPRGGSNQPQHF
TRBV18	TRBD1	TRBJ2-3	-	TGTGCCAGCTCACCACGACAGGGCAGCACAGATACGCAGTATTTT	CASSPRQGSTDTQYF
TRBV6-1	TRBD2	TRBJ2-7	-	TGTGCCAGCAGACCGGGAGGGCCCTACGAGCAGTACTTC	CASRPGGPYEQYF
TRBV10-3	TRBD1	TRBJ2-2	-	TGTGCCATCAGGAAAGGACAGGGGACCGGGGAGCTGTTTTTT	CAIRKGQGTGELFF
TRBV5-1	-	TRBJ1-2	-	TGCGCCAGCAGCTTGGGGGAGCTCACTAACTATGGCTACACCTTC	CASSLGELTNYGYTF
TRBV19	-	TRBJ2-1	once	TGTGCCAGTGGGGGCCGGACTTACTACAATGAGCAGTTCTTC	CASGGRTYYNEQFF
TRBV27	TRBD1	TRBJ2-7	-	TGTGCCAGCAGTTTACGAGGGACAGGGCCCTACGAGCAGTACTTC	CASSLRGTGPYEQYF
TRBV2	TRBD2	TRBJ2-1	-	TGTGCCAGCAGTGCGGGGACTAGAAACGATGAGCAGTTCTTC	CASSAGTRNDEQFF
TRBV5-4	-	TRBJ1-2	-	TGTGCCAGCAGCTTGGGAGGATGGCGTACCTATGGCTACACCTTC	CASSLGGWRTYGYTF
TRBV4-1	-	TRBJ1-1	medium-sized	TGCGCCAGCAGCCAAGCGAGACAGATGAACACTGAAGCTTTCTTT	CASSQARQMNTEAFF
TRBV2	TRBD1	TRBJ1-1	-	TGTGTTTCGCTACAGGGGATGGTGAACACTGAAGCTTTCTTT	CVSLQGMVNTEAFF
TRBV29-1	-	TRBJ2-1	-	TGCAGCGTTGAACGTCAGGGGCCCAATGAGCAGTTCTTC	CSVERQGPNEQFF
TRBV10-3	TRBD1	TRBJ2-7	medium-sized	TGTGCCACCGCTGCGGACAGGACCTACGAGCAGTACTTC	CATAADRTYEQYF
TRBV19	TRBD2	TRBJ2-3	-	TGTGCCACCCTTAGCGGGGGGCCCGCGGATACGCAGTATTTT	CATLSGGPADTQYF
TRBV5-6	-	TRBJ1-1	-	TGTGCCAGCAGCTTGGGAGGGAACACTGAAGCTTTCTTT	CASSLGGNTEAFF
TRBV5-4	TRBD1	TRBJ2-1	-	TGTGCCAGCAGCTTGGATGACAGGGGGTATGAGCAGTTCTTC	CASSLDDRGYEQFF
TRBV9	TRBD1	TRBJ1-1	-	TGTGCCAGCAGCACCGACAGGGTACTTACTGAAGCTTTCTTT	CASSTDRVLTEAFF
TRBV5-1	TRBD2	TRBJ2-2	-	TGCGCCAGCTCTTCAGCTTCGGGAGGCGGGGAGCTGTTTTTT	CASSSASGGGELFF
TRBV5-6	TRBD2	TRBJ2-3	-	TGTGCCAGCAGCTTGTGGAGGCGGGAGACAGATACGCAGTATTTT	CASSLWRRETDTQYF
TRBV27	-	TRBJ2-7	-	TGTGCCAGCAGTTTGCAGGGCTACGAGCAGTACTTC	CASSLQGYEQYF
TRBV29-1	-	TRBJ2-3	-	TGCAGCCTTACTGGGGGCCGAAAAAGCACAGATACGCAGTATTTT	CSLTGGRKSTDTQYF
TRBV21-1	-	TRBJ2-7	few	TGTGCCAGCAGCAAAGCCCGGACTAGCGGGAGACGCAAGCAGTACTTC	CASSKARTSGRRKQYF
TRBV5-1	-	TRBJ1-1	-	TGCGCCAGCAGCTTGGGCCCGGAGACCACTGAAGCTTTCTTT	CASSLGPETTEAFF
TRBV11-3	TRBD1	TRBJ2-3	-	TGTGCCAGCAGCCCCTCCGGGACAGGTGGTTTGGATACGCAGTATTTT	CASSPSGTGGLDTQYF
TRBV11-2	-	TRBJ2-3	-	TGTGCCAGCAGCTTCGGTCCGGGAGCCGGCACAGATACGCAGTATTTT	CASSFGPGAGTDTQYF
TRBV6-1	-	TRBJ1-1	-	TGTGCCAGCAGTCCGGGGGGGGCAAAGGCTGAAGCTTTCTTT	CASSPGGAKAEAFF
TRBV6-5	-	TRBJ2-7	few	TGTGCCAGCAGCCCAATCCGGGACTTCTCCTACGAGCAGTACTTC	CASSPIRDFSYEQYF
TRBV2	TRBD1	TRBJ2-7	-	TGTGCCAGCAGCCCAAGGACAGGGAGAAACGAGCAGTACTTC	CASSPRTGRNEQYF